Included here is one TCR beta chain sequence, with context. This sample is drawn from a study of cytomegalovirus exposure and HLA in healthy donors. V was cut by 0 bases and J by 7 bases, with 7 bases left in between. From germline, CDR1 is MNHEY and CDR2 SVGAGI. The CDR3 extends over 13 amino acids. The PCR was carried out with 60 Vbeta primers and 13 Jbeta primers. Method: immunoSEQ multiplex PCR; TCRdb's copy keeps in-frame clones and lacks some. The data hold about 150,000 clones, with about 82% observed a single time. Sequencing was done on a sample of PBMCs. This TCR was recovered from a male donor in good health and CMV-seronegative. The J gene is TRBJ1-5, the V gene TRBV6-5, with D hard to call. In nucleotides, the CDR3 is TGTGCCAGCAGTTACTCGTCGGGACAGCCCCAGCATTTT. Protein sequence: CASSYSSGQPQHF.